This TCR beta chain is drawn from a study of blood T cell repertoires in COVID-19. Study overall: Both acute and convalescent COVID-19 samples were obtained from the United States, Italy and Spain. T cells, B-cell-depleted T cells, or PBMCs supplied cDNA or gDNA.

In the authors' workflow: Counts of nucleated cells, estimated from reference gene primer amplification, were obtained. Method: immunoSEQ multiplex PCR; TCRdb's copy keeps in-frame clones and lacks some. The DNA gave D and trimming, while V, J and clone size come from that table. The sample has approximately 220,000 clones; around four fifths are singletons. The CDR3 consists of 14 residues. The germline V gene encodes CDR1 PRHDT and CDR2 FYEKMQ (reference sequence). The J segment lost 1 base and the V segment lost 4 bases, leaving 2 bases of the junction unmatched. Sample: peripheral blood. The V gene is TRBV13, the J gene TRBJ2-7; TRBD1 aligns across 9 bases. The clonotype originates from a woman aged 40 to 55 with active or convalescent COVID-19. The CDR3 DNA reads as TGTGCCAGCAGCTCCGGACAGGGGTCCTACGAGCAGTACTTC. Translating gives CASSSGQGSYEQYF.